The sequence of this T cell receptor (beta chain) was determined in a study of T cell responses to AZD1222 COVID-19 vaccine. Study-wide results and caveats: Repertoires in all cases were sampled only once the peak T cell response had passed. Donors skewed white British and female; clonal diversity was possibly underestimated. Spike-specific TCR breadth and depth were elevated following two AZD1222 doses.

Unmatched junction bases numbered 13, after V lost 5 bases and J lost 7 bases. This CDR3 region has 17 residues. Germline CDR1 SGHAT, CDR2 FQNNGV. With regard to this clone: No antigen is known for it.

Sequenced by immunoSEQ multiplex PCR; TCRdb stores in-frame clones only, minus some. The table includes roughly 120,000 clones, approximately 90% detected once. The sample in question was peripheral blood, obtained on day 0 of AZD1222 vaccination. This chain links TRBV11-2 with TRBJ2-1, with 11 nucleotides matching TRBD2. The clonotype comes from an adult in good health. Here the CDR3 reads CASSLRKTSGVGNEQFF. Here the CDR3 DNA reads TGTGCCAGCAGCCTCAGAAAGACTAGCGGGGTTGGAAATGAGCAGTTCTTC.